This T cell receptor (beta chain) was observed in a study of blood T cell repertoires in COVID-19. The germline V gene encodes CDR1 SNHLY and CDR2 FYNNEI. CDR3 length: 14 residues. The ends were cut back, 6 bases at V and 3 bases at J, with 12 bases in the middle. As originally analysed: Estimation of nucleated cell counts was performed using reference gene primer amplification. Assay used: immunoSEQ multiplex PCR; TCRdb lists only in-frame clones, some missing. From that table come the V and J calls and clone size; the DNA was used to work out D and trimming. The sample contains some 260,000 clones, approximately 79% of which appear only once. This clone was detected ten times or more.

Sequences were obtained from peripheral blood. The chain joins TRBV2 to TRBJ1-5; no firm D call. The sequence derives from a woman aged 40-49 years with active or convalescent COVID-19. The CDR3 region has the DNA TGTGCCAGCAGCTACAGCAGCCTCAATCAGCCCCAGCATTTT. Protein product: CASSYSSLNQPQHF.